One and the same sample provided the 8 T cell receptor beta chains below, sequenced in a study of blood T cell repertoires in COVID-19. TCRdb keeps only in-frame clones here, not all; method: immunoSEQ multiplex PCR. The sample lists a few hundred thousand clones, under 90% occurring once. The specimen sequenced was peripheral blood. The receptors derive from a man aged 50-60 years with acute or convalescent COVID-19.

The chain carries TRBV9 and TRBJ1-3, with no clear D. The CDR3 length is 16 residues. Trimming cost V 3 bases and J 0 bases, with 13 bases left between them. Germline-derived CDR1 and CDR2 are SGDLS and YYNGEE. The CDR3 coding sequence is TGTGCCAGCAGCGGACCTCAGGCAGCCTCTGGAAACACCATATATTTT. Encoded protein: CASSGPQAASGNTIYF.

The gene calls are TRBV2 and TRBJ1-6, with 9 bases lining up with TRBD1. The CDR3 extends over 13 amino acids. Trimming removed 7 bases from V and 9 bases from J; junction bases left unmatched: 4. The V gene's germline CDR1 is SNHLY and CDR2 FYNNEI. The CDR3 DNA sequence: TGTGCCAGCATGGGACAGGGCGGTTCACCCCTCCACTTT. Its protein product is CASMGQGGSPLHF.

The table lists this clone with a few counts. The CDR3 DNA sequence: TGTGCCAGCAGCTTCAACAGGGAAACTGAAGCTTTCTTT. Its protein is CASSFNRETEAFF. The chain recombines TRBV9 with TRBJ1-1; the D gene is possibly TRBD1 (6 bases). The V end was cut by 4 bases, the J end by 5 bases, with 12 bases between. The CDR3 consists of 13 residues. CDR1 is SGDLS and CDR2 is YYNGEE in the germline V gene.

The chain employs TRBV7-3 and TRBJ2-3, with TRBD1 matching 7 bases. The germline V gene has CDR1 SGHTA and CDR2 FQGTGA. V lost 5 bases to trimming and J lost 2 bases; unmatched junction nucleotides: 7. There are 15 residues in the CDR3. The CDR3 DNA sequence: TGTGCCAGCAGCCCCGGGACAGCTTTCACAGATACGCAGTATTTT. Encoded protein: CASSPGTAFTDTQYF.

This chain connects TRBV5-4 to TRBJ2-1, with 8 bases that match TRBD2. Germline V gives CDR1 SGHNT, CDR2 YYREEE (reference sequence). V lost 2 bases, J lost 4 bases, and 5 bases stayed unmatched. The CDR3 covers 15 residues. The CDR3 coding sequence is TGTGCCAGCAGCTTTGGCGGGGGGACTTACAATGAGCAGTTCTTC. Amino acids: CASSFGGGTYNEQFF.

This chain links TRBV4-1 with TRBJ2-1, with 8 bases fitting TRBD2. The CDR3 has 15 residues. The germline V gene has CDR1 MGHRA and CDR2 YSYEKL. The V and J ends lost 5 bases and 6 bases, in that order; junction bases with no gene match: 9. The CDR3 loop is CASSATGLVGNEQFF. The CDR3 DNA reads as TGCGCCAGCAGCGCGACGGGACTAGTTGGCAATGAGCAGTTCTTC.

V is TRBV10-3 and J is TRBJ2-1, with 12 bases matching TRBD2. There are 16 residues in the CDR3. Germline-derived CDR1 and CDR2 are ENHRY and SYGVKD. V trimming: 0 bases; J trimming: 4 bases; junction bases outside the gene matches: 1. The CDR3 nucleotides are TGTGCCATCAGTGAGTCGACTAGCGGGGGATACAATGAGCAGTTCTTC. Its protein product is CAISESTSGGYNEQFF.

The chain uses TRBV20-1 and TRBJ1-5, with 7 nucleotides matching TRBD1. The germline V gene encodes CDR1 DFQATT and CDR2 SNEGSKA (reference sequence). This CDR3 region has 14 residues. V trimming: 6 bases; J trimming: 2 bases; junction bases outside the gene matches: 7. The CDR3 here is CSASRGQGNQPQHF. CDR3 coding DNA: TGCAGTGCCAGTAGGGGGCAGGGCAATCAGCCCCAGCATTTT.